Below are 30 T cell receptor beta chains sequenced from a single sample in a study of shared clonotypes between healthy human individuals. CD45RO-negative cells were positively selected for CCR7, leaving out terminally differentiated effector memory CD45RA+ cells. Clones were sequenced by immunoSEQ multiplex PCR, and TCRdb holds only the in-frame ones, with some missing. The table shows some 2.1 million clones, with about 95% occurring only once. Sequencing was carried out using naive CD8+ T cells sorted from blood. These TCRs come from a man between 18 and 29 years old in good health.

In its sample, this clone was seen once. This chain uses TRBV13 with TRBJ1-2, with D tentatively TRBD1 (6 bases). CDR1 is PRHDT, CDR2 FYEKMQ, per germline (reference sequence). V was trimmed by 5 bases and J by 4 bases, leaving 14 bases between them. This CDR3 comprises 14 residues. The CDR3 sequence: CASSREGGPYGYTF. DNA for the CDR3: TGTGCCAGCAGCAGAGAAGGGGGGCCCTATGGCTACACCTTC.

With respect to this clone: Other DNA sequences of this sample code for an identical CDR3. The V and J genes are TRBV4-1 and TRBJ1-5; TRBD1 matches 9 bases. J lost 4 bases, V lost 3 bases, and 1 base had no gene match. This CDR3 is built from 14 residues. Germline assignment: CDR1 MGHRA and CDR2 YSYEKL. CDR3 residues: CASSQTGGNQPQHF. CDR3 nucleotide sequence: TGCGCCAGCAGCCAGACAGGGGGGAATCAGCCCCAGCATTTT.

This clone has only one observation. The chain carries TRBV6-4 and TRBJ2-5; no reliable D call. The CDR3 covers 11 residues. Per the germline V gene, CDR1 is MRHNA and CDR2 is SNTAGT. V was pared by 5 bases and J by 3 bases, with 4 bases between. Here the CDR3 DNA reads TGTGCCAGCAGTAGAGAAGAGACCCAGTACTTC. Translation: CASSREETQYF.

DNA of the CDR3: TGCAGCGTTGTGACAGGGTCCGGGGAGCTGTTTTTT. Translation gives CSVVTGSGELFF. This chain uses TRBV29-1 with TRBJ2-2, with TRBD1 matching over 7 bases. Germline CDR1 is SQVTM and CDR2 is ANQGSEA. The CDR3 sequence is 12 residues long. Unmatched junction bases numbered 2, after V lost 4 bases and J lost 6 bases.

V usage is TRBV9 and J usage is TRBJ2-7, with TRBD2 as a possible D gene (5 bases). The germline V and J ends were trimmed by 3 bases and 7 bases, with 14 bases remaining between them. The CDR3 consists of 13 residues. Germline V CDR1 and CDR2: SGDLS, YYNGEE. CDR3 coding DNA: TGTGCCAGCAGCGACGAAACTACGGGAGAGCAGTACTTC. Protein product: CASSDETTGEQYF.

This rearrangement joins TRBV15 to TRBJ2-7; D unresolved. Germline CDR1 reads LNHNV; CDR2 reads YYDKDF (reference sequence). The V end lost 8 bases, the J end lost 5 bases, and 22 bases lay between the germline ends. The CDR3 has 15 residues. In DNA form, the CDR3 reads TGTGCCACCCGTCCAACGGGTCGGCTTTTGGACGAGCAGTACTTC. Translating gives CATRPTGRLLDEQYF.

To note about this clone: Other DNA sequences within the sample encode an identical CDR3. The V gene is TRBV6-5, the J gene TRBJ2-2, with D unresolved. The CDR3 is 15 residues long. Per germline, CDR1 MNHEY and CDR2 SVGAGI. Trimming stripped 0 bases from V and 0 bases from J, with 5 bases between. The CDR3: CASSYSTANTGELFF. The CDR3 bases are TGTGCCAGCAGTTACTCGACGGCGAACACCGGGGAGCTGTTTTTT.

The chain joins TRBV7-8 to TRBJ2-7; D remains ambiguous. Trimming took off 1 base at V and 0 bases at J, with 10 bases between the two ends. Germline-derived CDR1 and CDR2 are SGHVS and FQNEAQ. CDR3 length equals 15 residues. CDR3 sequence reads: CASSLEPVPSYEQYF. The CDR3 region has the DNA TGTGCCAGCAGCTTAGAGCCCGTACCCTCCTACGAGCAGTACTTC.

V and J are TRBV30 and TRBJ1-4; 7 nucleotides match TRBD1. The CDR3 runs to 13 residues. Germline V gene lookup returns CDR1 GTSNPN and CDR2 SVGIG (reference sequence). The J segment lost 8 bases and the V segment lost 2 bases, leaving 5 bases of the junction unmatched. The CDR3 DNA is TGTGCCTGGAGTAGACAGGGCTTGGAAAAACTGTTTTTT. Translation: CAWSRQGLEKLFF. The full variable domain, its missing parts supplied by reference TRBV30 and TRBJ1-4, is SQTIHQWPATLVQPVGSPLSLECTVEGTSNPNLYWYRQAAGRGLQLLFYSVGIGQISSEVPQNLSASRPQDRQFILSSKKLLLSDSGFYLCAWSRQGLEKLFFGSGTQLSVL.

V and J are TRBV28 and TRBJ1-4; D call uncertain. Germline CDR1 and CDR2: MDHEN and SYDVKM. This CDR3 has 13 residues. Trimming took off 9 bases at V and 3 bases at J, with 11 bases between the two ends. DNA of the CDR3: TGTGCCAGTCGTCCCCGGGCTAATGAAAAACTGTTTTTT. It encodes CASRPRANEKLFF.

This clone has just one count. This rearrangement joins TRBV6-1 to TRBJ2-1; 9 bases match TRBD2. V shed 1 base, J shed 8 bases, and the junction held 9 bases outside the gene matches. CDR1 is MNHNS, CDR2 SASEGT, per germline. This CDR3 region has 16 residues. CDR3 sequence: CASSEDHGTSWYEQFF. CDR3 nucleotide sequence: TGTGCCAGCAGTGAAGACCATGGGACTAGCTGGTATGAGCAGTTCTTC.

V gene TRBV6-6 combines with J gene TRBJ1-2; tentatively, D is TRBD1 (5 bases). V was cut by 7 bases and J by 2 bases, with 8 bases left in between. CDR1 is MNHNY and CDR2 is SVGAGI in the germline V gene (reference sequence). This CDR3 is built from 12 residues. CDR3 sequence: CASNRGNYGYTF. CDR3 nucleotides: TGTGCCAGCAACCGGGGGAACTATGGCTACACCTTC.

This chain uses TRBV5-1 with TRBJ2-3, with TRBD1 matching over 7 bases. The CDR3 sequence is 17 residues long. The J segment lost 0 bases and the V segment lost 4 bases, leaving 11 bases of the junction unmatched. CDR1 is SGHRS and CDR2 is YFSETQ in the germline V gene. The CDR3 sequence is CASSRRPGQTSTDTQYF. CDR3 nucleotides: TGCGCCAGCAGCCGTCGCCCGGGACAGACTAGCACAGATACGCAGTATTTT.

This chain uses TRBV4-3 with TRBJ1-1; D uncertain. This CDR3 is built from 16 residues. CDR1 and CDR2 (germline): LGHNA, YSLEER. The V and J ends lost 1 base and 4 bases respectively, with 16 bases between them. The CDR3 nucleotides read TGCGCCAGCAGCCAAGCTAGGGTGGGAGAGGGCACTGAAGCTTTCTTT. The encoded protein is CASSQARVGEGTEAFF.

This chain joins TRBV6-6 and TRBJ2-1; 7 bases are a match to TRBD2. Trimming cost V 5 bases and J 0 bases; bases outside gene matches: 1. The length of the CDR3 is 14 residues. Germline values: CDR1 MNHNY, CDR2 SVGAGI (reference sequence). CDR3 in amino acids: CASSTSVSYNEQFF. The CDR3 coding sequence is TGTGCCAGCAGTACTAGCGTCTCCTACAATGAGCAGTTCTTC.

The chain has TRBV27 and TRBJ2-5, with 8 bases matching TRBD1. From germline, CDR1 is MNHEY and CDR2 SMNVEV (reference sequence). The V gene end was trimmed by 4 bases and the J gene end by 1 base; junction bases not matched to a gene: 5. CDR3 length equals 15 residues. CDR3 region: CASSSDRDFQETQYF. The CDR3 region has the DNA TGTGCCAGCAGTTCGGACAGGGATTTCCAAGAGACCCAGTACTTC.

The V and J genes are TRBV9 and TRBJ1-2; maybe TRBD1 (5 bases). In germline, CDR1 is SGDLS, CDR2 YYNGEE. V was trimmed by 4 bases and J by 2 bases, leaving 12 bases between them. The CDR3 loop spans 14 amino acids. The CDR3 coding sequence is TGTGCCAGCAGCACCGGGACTTCGAACTATGGCTACACCTTC. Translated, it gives CASSTGTSNYGYTF.

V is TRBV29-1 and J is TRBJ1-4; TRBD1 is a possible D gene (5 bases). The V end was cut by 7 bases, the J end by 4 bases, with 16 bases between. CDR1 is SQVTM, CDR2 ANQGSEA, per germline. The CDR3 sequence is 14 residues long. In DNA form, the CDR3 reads TGCAGCGCCGTCCCGACAGAGGATAATGAAAAACTGTTTTTT. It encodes CSAVPTEDNEKLFF.

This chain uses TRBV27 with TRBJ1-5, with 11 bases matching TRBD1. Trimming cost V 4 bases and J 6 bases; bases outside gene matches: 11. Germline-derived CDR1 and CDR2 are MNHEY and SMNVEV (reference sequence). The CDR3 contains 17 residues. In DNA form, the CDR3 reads TGTGCCAGCAGTTCGGTCGTTGGGACAGGGGGAAGTCAGCCCCAGCATTTT. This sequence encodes CASSSVVGTGGSQPQHF.

In DNA, the CDR3 is TGCGCCAGCAGCCCGTCGACTAGCGGCGACCTTTTAAATGAGCAGTTCTTC. Amino acid sequence: CASSPSTSGDLLNEQFF. The chain recombines TRBV4-3 with TRBJ2-1; the match to TRBD2 covers 9 bases. Trimming at V came to 4 bases and at J to 7 bases, leaving 14 bases not matched to a gene. The CDR3 has 17 residues. In germline, CDR1 is LGHNA, CDR2 YSLEER.

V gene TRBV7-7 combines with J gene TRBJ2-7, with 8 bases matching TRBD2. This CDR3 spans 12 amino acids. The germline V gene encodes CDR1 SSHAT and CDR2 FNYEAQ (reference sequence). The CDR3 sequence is CAVGRASGEQYF. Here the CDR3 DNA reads TGTGCTGTCGGGAGGGCAAGTGGCGAGCAGTACTTC. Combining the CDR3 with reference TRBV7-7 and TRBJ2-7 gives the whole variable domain GAGVSQSPRYKVTKRGQDVTLRCDPISSHATLYWYQQALGQGPEFLTYFNYEAQPDKSGLPSDRFSAERPEGSISTLTIQRTEQRDSAMYRCAVGRASGEQYFGPGTRLTVT.

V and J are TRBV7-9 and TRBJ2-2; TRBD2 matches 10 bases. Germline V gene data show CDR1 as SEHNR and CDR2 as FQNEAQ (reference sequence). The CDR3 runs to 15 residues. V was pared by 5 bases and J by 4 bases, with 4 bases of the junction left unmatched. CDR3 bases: TGTGCCAGCAGCACCACTAGCGGGGCCACCGGGGAGCTGTTTTTT. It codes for CASSTTSGATGELFF.

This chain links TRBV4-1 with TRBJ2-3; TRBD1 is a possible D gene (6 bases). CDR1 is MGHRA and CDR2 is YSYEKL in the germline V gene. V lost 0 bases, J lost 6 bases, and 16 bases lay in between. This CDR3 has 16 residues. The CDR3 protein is CASSQEAEGEPDTQYF. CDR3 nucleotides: TGCGCCAGCAGCCAAGAAGCAGAGGGGGAGCCGGATACGCAGTATTTT.

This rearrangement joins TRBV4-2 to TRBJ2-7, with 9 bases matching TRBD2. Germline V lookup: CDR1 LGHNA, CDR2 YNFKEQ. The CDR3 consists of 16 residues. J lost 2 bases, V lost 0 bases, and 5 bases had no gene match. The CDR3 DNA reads TGTGCCAGCAGCCAAGATTGGGCTAGCGGGGCCTACGAGCAGTACTTC. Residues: CASSQDWASGAYEQYF.

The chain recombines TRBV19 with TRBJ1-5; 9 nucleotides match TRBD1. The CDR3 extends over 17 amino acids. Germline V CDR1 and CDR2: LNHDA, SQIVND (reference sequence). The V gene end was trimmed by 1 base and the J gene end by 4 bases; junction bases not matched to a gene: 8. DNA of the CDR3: TGTGCCAGTAGTATAGGGGCCCCGGGACAGGGTAATCAGCCCCAGCATTTT. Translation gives CASSIGAPGQGNQPQHF. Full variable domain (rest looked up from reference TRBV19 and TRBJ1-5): DGGITQSPKYLFRKEGQNVTLSCEQNLNHDAMYWYRQDPGQGLRLIYYSQIVNDFQKGDIAEGYSVSREKKESFPLTVTSAQKNPTAFYLCASSIGAPGQGNQPQHFGDGTRLSIL.

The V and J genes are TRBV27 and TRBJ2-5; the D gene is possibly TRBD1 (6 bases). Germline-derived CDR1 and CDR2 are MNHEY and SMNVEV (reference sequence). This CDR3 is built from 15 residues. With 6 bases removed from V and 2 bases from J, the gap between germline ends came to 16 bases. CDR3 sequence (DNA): TGTGCCAGCAGACCAAAAAGGACAGTTCAAGAGACCCAGTACTTC. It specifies CASRPKRTVQETQYF.

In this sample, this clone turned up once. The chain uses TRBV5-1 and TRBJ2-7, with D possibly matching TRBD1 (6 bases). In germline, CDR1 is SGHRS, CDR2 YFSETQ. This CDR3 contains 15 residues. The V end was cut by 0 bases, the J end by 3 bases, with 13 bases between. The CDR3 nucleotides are TGCGCCAGCAGCTTGGCAGGGGTCAATTACTACGAGCAGTACTTC. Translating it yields CASSLAGVNYYEQYF.

The CDR3 loop reads CASSPPSSGGHYGYTF. The CDR3 nucleotides are TGTGCCAGCAGCCCGCCTTCATCGGGGGGACACTATGGCTACACCTTC. This chain joins TRBV13 and TRBJ1-2, with D perhaps matching TRBD1 (5 bases). Germline assignment: CDR1 PRHDT and CDR2 FYEKMQ (reference sequence). The V end lost 5 bases, the J end lost 3 bases, and 19 bases lay between the germline ends. This CDR3 has 16 amino acids.

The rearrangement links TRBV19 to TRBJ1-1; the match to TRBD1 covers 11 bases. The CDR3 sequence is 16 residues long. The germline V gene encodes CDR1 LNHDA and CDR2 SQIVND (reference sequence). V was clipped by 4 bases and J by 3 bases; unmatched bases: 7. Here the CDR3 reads CASSTWTGGSDTEAFF. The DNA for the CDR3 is TGTGCCAGTAGTACCTGGACAGGGGGCAGTGACACTGAAGCTTTCTTT.

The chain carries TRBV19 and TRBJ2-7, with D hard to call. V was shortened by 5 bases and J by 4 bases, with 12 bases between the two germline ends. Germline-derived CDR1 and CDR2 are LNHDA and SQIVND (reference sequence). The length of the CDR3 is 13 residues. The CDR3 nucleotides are TGTGCCAGTAGTCTGGGTATGATGTACGAGCAGTACTTC. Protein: CASSLGMMYEQYF.